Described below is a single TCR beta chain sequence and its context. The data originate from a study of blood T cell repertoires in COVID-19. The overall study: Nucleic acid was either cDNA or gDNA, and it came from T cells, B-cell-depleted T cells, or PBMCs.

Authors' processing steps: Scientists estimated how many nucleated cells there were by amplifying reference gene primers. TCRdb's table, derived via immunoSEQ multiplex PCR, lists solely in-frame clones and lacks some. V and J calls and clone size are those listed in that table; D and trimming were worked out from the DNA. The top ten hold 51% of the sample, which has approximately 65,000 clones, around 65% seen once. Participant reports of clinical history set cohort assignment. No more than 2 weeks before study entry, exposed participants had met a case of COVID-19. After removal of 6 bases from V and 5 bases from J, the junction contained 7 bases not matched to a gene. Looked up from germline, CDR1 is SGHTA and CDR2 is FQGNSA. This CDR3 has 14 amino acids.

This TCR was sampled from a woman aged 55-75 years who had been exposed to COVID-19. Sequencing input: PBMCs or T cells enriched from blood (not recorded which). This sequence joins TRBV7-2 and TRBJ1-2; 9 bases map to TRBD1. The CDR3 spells CASSSTGGGYGYTF. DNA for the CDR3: TGTGCCAGCAGTTCCACAGGGGGCGGATATGGCTACACCTTC.